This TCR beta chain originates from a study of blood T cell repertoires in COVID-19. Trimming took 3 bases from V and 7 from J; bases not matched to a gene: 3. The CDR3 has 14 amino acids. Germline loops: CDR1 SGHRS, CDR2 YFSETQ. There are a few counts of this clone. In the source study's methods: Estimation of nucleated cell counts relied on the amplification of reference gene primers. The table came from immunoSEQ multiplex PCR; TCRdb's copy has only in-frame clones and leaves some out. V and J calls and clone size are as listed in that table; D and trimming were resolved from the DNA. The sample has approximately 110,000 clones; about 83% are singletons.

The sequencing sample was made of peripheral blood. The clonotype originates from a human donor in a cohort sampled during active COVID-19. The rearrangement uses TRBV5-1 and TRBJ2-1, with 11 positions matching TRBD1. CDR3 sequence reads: CASSWGQGGNEQFF. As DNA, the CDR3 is TGCGCCAGCAGCTGGGGACAGGGGGGGAATGAGCAGTTCTTC.